This note documents a single T cell receptor (beta chain) sequence. Its antigen is currently not known. Base qualities are not at hand, and no much larger clone is one base apart. This sample is part of a study of cytomegalovirus exposure and HLA in healthy donors (dated by TCRdb to the late 2010s). At the level of the whole study: An earlier analysis of 587 of the donors reported approximately 280 Gb of sequence data and 95 million to 120 million unique TCR beta sequences obtained from around 170 million T cells. About 310 gigabases of sequencing data and 80 million or so unique TCR sequences were included in an early release covering around 650 HLA-typed donors. The genetic ancestry cluster associated with self-reported Caucasian donors included 80% to 90% of the roughly 380 genotyped donors. The study was designed to test whether signatures of past pathogen exposure could be identified by cataloging public T cell receptors. The study used immunosequencing to profile the T cell repertoires of under 700 subjects and linked those repertoires to cytomegalovirus serostatus. Besides the first cohort of roughly 660 subjects, a separate validation cohort made up of 120 different subjects was used. High-throughput TCR immunosequencing, statistical association of individual TCRs with disease status, and machine learning were combined to predict cytomegalovirus infection status. To study patterns of TCR occurrence, a later analysis re-analyzed previously published TCR beta repertoires from 666 donors and added high-resolution HLA genotyping. The later analysis used no new phenotypic data to find candidate immune exposures, relying instead on TCR beta sequences and their occurrence across donors. An earlier analysis of around 580 of the donors used high-throughput TCR beta sequencing to judge whether each TCR beta V gene segment behaved as functional or pseudogenic. Donor age, sex, ethnicity and CMV serostatus were compiled alongside the repertoire data. A later genetic analysis took genome-wide SNP genotypes for 398 of the 666 donors and used that subset as a discovery cohort. All discovery cohort repertoires had been generated using a single sequencing platform. Class I and class II HLA loci were covered by the typing at four-digit resolution. The number of donors typed differed by locus, with about 629-640 for A, B, C, DRB1 and DQB1, around 520 for DQA1, approximately 570 for DPA1, and 400 to 490 for DPB1. A handful of DR-DQ haplotypes were handled as single units for association and clustering because linkage in the cohort was strong. On average, about 240,000 unique TCR beta nucleotide sequences were sequenced per donor among a few hundred genotyped donors of the cohort, with roughly 18% of those sequences being non-productive. What the authors observed across the whole study: The classifier was reported to diagnose cytomegalovirus status with high specificity and sensitivity in both the original and validation cohorts. Because some donors lacked HLA typing at each locus, the association tests relied only on the typed subset. Sequencing depth was assumed to be roughly uniform across donors in the presence/absence analyses, though that assumption may not hold. In a later analysis, HLA-associated TCR beta chains showed more clonal expansion and lower generation probabilities than non-associated chains that were equally common. For the cohort, immune exposure information was limited to CMV serostatus. The sequencing pipeline was judged likely to have produced a cluster of highly shared sequence variants as a technical artifact. This cohort had only TCR beta chains sequenced, and the lack of alpha or paired-chain data limited which features could be detected. At a false discovery rate of 0.05, a later analysis linked under 20,000 TCR beta sequences to specific HLA alleles. According to a later analysis, TCR association rates differed among HLA loci, with DRB1 alleles showing the most associated TCRs and HLA-C alleles showing the fewest. V-gene and J-gene trimming of TCR beta chains was associated with a missense DCLRE1C variant in a later genetic analysis, and the association was replicated in an independent cohort. When HLA alleles, especially DR and DQ, strongly co-occurred, attributing TCR associations to individual alleles was difficult. Roughly 17 rarely observed V segments, including chromosome 9 orphons, were excluded from the earlier analysis of approximately 500 of the donors because counts were too low. According to the authors, the approach could potentially be generalized to other disease states and immunological phenotypes. Broadly in line with IMGT annotations, most TCR beta V segments showed up in productive rearrangements about 90% or about 30% of the time in an earlier analysis of some 590 of the donors. Some IMGT-functional V segments, including TRBV6-2 and TRBV6-3, could not be told apart with the 87-base-pair reads, so those segments were excluded. Correlated functional status among segregating V segments might be attributable to linkage disequilibrium, but an unknown experimental factor could not be ruled out. While some public TCRs were present in many individuals, most TCR sequences turned up only very rarely across donors. A further reported finding was that TCR beta sequences accurately predicted the HLA-A and HLA-B alleles for most subjects in the first cohort. The study listed 150 to 200 TCR beta chains as associated with cytomegalovirus. According to a later analysis, most CMV-associated TCR beta chains appeared to be HLA-restricted, and the HLA associations seemed to be driven largely by CMV exposure. Several of the top co-occurrence clusters appeared to be linked to parvovirus B19, influenza, CMV and Epstein-Barr virus, according to a later analysis. In vitro tests confirmed that a few of the cytomegalovirus-associated TCR beta chains recognize cytomegalovirus antigens. In a later genetic analysis, fewer N-insertions in productive TCRs were reported among donors in an Asian-associated ancestry cluster than the 666-donor mean.

The germline V gene supplies CDR1 MDHEN and CDR2 SYDVKM. V drops 2 bases and J drops 2 bases, leaving 7 bases in between. From the cysteine through the phenylalanine, the CDR3 covers 13 amino acids. Kept here is only the CDR3 DNA, which spans 39 bases and is read in frame from base 1. The cohort was made up of approximately 670 healthy bone marrow donors. Cohort members were all nominally healthy when sampled, although unrecorded immune exposures were likely present. The donor was CMV seronegative and belonged to the group of roughly 330 seronegative cohort members. A peripheral blood sample was provided by each donor, and peripheral blood mononuclear cells were used for TCR beta sequencing. Genomic DNA was extracted from the blood cell samples with the Qiagen DNeasy Blood Extraction Kit. The library was generated by the immunoSEQ multiplex PCR assay. For the multiplex PCR, a mixture combining 60 forward primers for TCR Vbeta segments and 13 reverse primers for TCR Jbeta segments was used. The CDR3 region of rearranged TCR beta genes was amplified from genomic DNA with a multiplex PCR assay. Amplified TCR beta libraries were sequenced as 87-base-pair reads on the Illumina HiSeq System. Per the original workflow: Across the 500 to 700 repertoires, a later analysis counted tens of millions of unique TCR beta chains, approximately 10 million of which were shared by at least two donors. Raw reads were error-corrected and collapsed into unique sequences by a nearest-neighbor algorithm in which closely related sequences were merged to remove PCR and sequencing errors. To assign V, D and J gene segments, CDR3 sequences were aligned to IMGT reference sequences. For a sequence to be retained, at least a six-nucleotide match to both a V gene segment and a J gene segment was required. Rearrangements were classified as productive when the CDR3 lacked stop codons and remained in frame with V and J, and all other rearrangements were classified as non-productive. Following IMGT convention, CDR3 was defined as the stretch from the second conserved V-encoded cysteine up to the conserved J-encoded phenylalanine. Sequences without an unambiguous match to a single V gene segment were excluded from the earlier analysis of 587 of the donors. An earlier analysis of almost 600 of the donors classified V segments as functional when productive rearrangements were above 56.7% and as segregating when the standard deviation between donors was above 5%. A statistical classification framework was built to diagnose cytomegalovirus status from the catalog of TCR beta chain sequences. In a later analysis, TCR nucleotide sequences were compared against IMGT/GENE-DB human TR gene sequences so that V and J genes could be assigned. Using the TCRdist pipeline, a later analysis assigned CDR3 sequences along with most-parsimonious VDJ recombination scenarios. A later analysis defined each TCR beta chain by its CDR3 amino acid sequence plus V-gene family, and excluded reads lacking a unique V-gene family. As a way to deal with suspected cross-contamination and a sequencing artifact, a later analysis dropped 640 or so nucleotide sequences that were highly shared and had low generation probability. In a later analysis, a clonal expansion index for each public chain was calculated from normalized within-repertoire ranks of inferred template counts. Generation probabilities in a later analysis came from a VDJ recombination model fitted to out-of-frame rearrangements, and those results were checked against IGoR. In a later analysis, TCR-TCR, TCR-HLA and TCR-CMV co-occurrence was scored with hypergeometric tests, and a repertoire-size bias correction was applied to TCR pairs. False discovery rates were estimated in a later analysis by permuting HLA or CMV assignments 20 times. In a later analysis, co-occurring TCRs were grouped using DBSCAN, with TCRdist sequence similarity added in when clustering inside HLA-allele-positive subsets. For co-occurrence clustering, repertoires with fewer than 30,000 or more than 120,000 public chains were excluded, along with 5 or 6 repertoires with anomalous nucleotide sharing. TCRdb provides this immuneACCESS table in a form limited to in-frame rearrangements. Some clones are lacking; in checked studies, under half of them reflect an unresolved V gene, and why the rest are absent is not known. The V and J calls and clone size were taken over from that table, and D and trimming were inferred from the DNA. This sample has 95,000 to 150,000 clones in its table, and over 70% of those were observed once. The top ten clones comprise around 3.9% of the sample.

The sequence was collected from a woman in her 40s in good health and CMV-seronegative. Recombination linked TRBV28 to TRBJ2-7; possibly the D gene is TRBD1, per 6 matching bases. The specimen sequenced was PBMCs. The DNA sequence is given as TGTGCCAGCAGTTTACGGACAGCCTACGAGCAGTACTTC. Translation gives CASSLRTAYEQYF. Joined to the reference TRBV28 and TRBJ2-7 proteins, this CDR3 gives the full variable domain: DVKVTQSSRYLVKRTGEKVFLECVQDMDHENMFWYRQDPGLGLRLIYFSYDVKMKEKGDIPEGYSVSREKKERFSLILESASTNQTSMYLCASSLRTAYEQYFGPGTRLTVT.